The clone carrying this T cell receptor beta chain was seen a few times. Its antigen remains unidentified. TCRdb redid the calling of the 5' RACE reads with MiXCR, one entry per CDR3 protein. The sample yields about 200,000 distinct CDR3 sequences, approximately 8.3% seen once. The sample comes from a study of identical twins. Study-level findings and limits: Modeled out-of-frame TCR alpha sharing in monozygotic twins fell below observed levels. Invariant MAIT and iNKT cells may have partly biased zero-insertion analyses. Low generation-probability sequences were in excess among twin-shared out-of-frame alpha sequences.

The donors were all healthy and Caucasian. The germline V gene encodes CDR1 MNHNS and CDR2 SASEGT. V lost 5 bases and J 0 bases, leaving 11 bases between the germline ends. The length of the CDR3 is 14 residues. This sample was also put to use in a study of yellow fever vaccine responses in identical twins.

This chain connects TRBV6-1 to TRBJ2-7; no clear D gene. Sequences were obtained from memory (CD45RO+) T cells sorted from blood. The sequence derives from a woman younger than 35 in good health. In nucleotides, the CDR3 is TGTGCCAGCAGTCAGACACTTAGCTCCTACGAGCAGTACTTC. Translating it yields CASSQTLSSYEQYF.